Following are 10 T cell receptor beta chains from one sample sequenced in a study of T cell clonality in common variable immunodeficiency. Measured with immunoSEQ multiplex PCR; TCRdb has only the in-frame clones, and not every one. In total the sample includes approximately 34,000 clones, none of them seen once. The specimen sequenced was peripheral blood mononuclear cells. The receptors stem from a person aged 18 to 70 in good health.

This clone was counted ten times or more. Sequencing ends 3 residues short of the CDR3 end; the germline J gene provides the rest. The chain uses TRBV5-1 and TRBJ1-6; TRBD1 is a possible D gene (6 bases). This CDR3 spans 15 amino acids. V dropped 0 bases and J dropped 9 bases, with 13 bases sitting between them. Germline V CDR1 and CDR2: SGHRS, YFSETQ. The CDR3 loop is CASSLGAGVGSPLHF. The part of the CDR3 DNA that was read is TGCGCCAGCAGCTTGGGAGCAGGGGTAGGTTCACCC. The whole variable domain, remainder taken from reference TRBV5-1 and TRBJ1-6, is KAGVTQTPRYLIKTRGQQVTLSCSPISGHRSVSWYQQTPGQGLQFLFEYFSETQRNKGNFPGRFSGRQFSNSRSEMNVSTLELGDSALYLCASSLGAGVGSPLHFGNGTRLTVT.

The table lists this clone with many counts. Read coverage stops 3 residues before the CDR3 terminus; the germline J gene supplies the remainder. The chain is built from TRBV6-4 and TRBJ2-7; D might be TRBD1 (6 bases). Looked up from germline, CDR1 is MRHNA and CDR2 is SNTAGT. Trimming stripped 2 bases from V and 4 bases from J, with 15 bases between. CDR3 size: 15 residues. The CDR3: CASSDRQTGEYEQYF. The sequenced CDR3 bases are TGTGCCAGCAGTGACCGCCAGACAGGTGAGTACGAG.

Many counts were recorded for this clone. The read comes to an end 3 residues before the CDR3 does, leaving the germline J gene to fill in the end. The chain has TRBV19 and TRBJ2-3; D remains ambiguous. Germline CDR1 reads LNHDA; CDR2 reads SQIVND (reference sequence). V was cut by 4 bases and J by 3 bases, with 8 bases left in between. The CDR3 covers 13 residues. Partial CDR3 DNA: TGTGCCAGTAGTACAGGCTGGACAGATACG. This codes for CASSTGWTDT. The whole CDR3 region reads CASSTGWTDTQYF. The full variable domain, in which reference TRBV19 and TRBJ2-3 provide the parts outside the CDR3, is DGGITQSPKYLFRKEGQNVTLSCEQNLNHDAMYWYRQDPGQGLRLIYYSQIVNDFQKGDIAEGYSVSREKKESFPLTVTSAQKNPTAFYLCASSTGWTDTQYFGPGTRLTVL.

In its sample, this clone was seen many times. The read halts 3 residues ahead of the CDR3 end, with the missing end drawn from the germline J gene. V usage is TRBV5-1 and J usage is TRBJ2-2; no clear D gene. Per germline, CDR1 SGHRS and CDR2 YFSETQ. The CDR3 is made up of 14 amino acids. V lost 3 bases and J 6 bases, leaving 12 bases between the germline ends. The CDR3 protein is CASSYNMGPGELFF. The sequenced part of the CDR3 DNA is TGCGCCAGCAGCTATAACATGGGCCCCGGGGAG.

This clone was detected ten times or more. The CDR3 end falls 3 residues outside the read, so it is completed with the germline J gene. The V call is TRBV6-4, the J call TRBJ2-3, with 10 bases that match TRBD2. Germline CDR1 reads MRHNA; CDR2 reads SNTAGT. V lost 2 bases to trimming and J lost 0 bases; unmatched junction nucleotides: 5. The CDR3 loop spans 17 amino acids. CDR3 DNA (partial): TGTGCCAGCAGTGACCTATCTAGCGGGAGAAGCACAGATACG. Protein sequence: CASSDLSSGRSTDT. The full CDR3 sequence reads CASSDLSSGRSTDTQYF.

This clone has ten or more counts. The sequence runs out 3 residues before the end of the CDR3; the remainder is reconstructed from the germline J gene. The chain combines TRBV5-1 with TRBJ2-1; 7 bases align to TRBD2. J gave up 9 bases and V 4 bases, and 10 bases lay outside the gene matches. The CDR3 loop spans 14 amino acids. Germline V CDR1 and CDR2: SGHRS, YFSETQ. CDR3 amino acids: CASSHIGLGSEQFF. The CDR3 DNA, read in part, is TGCGCCAGCAGCCATATTGGACTAGGCAGTGAG.

Ten or more counts support this clone. The read stops 3 residues short of the end of the CDR3; the missing end is completed from the germline J gene. V gene TRBV20-1 combines with J gene TRBJ2-3; TRBD2 agrees at 8 bases. This CDR3 is built from 14 residues. The germline V gene encodes CDR1 DFQATT and CDR2 SNEGSKA (reference sequence). Germline trimming cut 6 bases from V and 0 bases from J; bases unmatched to any gene: 5. CDR3 bases read: TGCAGTGCCGCGGCTAGCGGGAGCACAGATACG. Residues: CSAAASGSTDT. The full CDR3 protein is CSAAASGSTDTQYF.

Ten or more counts support this clone. Sequencing ends 3 residues short of the CDR3 end; the germline J gene provides the rest. The rearrangement uses TRBV28 and TRBJ1-5; D call uncertain. The V and J ends lost 8 bases and 7 bases respectively, with 15 bases between them. The CDR3 is made up of 13 amino acids. CDR1 is MDHEN, CDR2 SYDVKM, per germline. CDR3 sequence: CASGRGPGQPQHF. CDR3 DNA, as far as it was read: TGTGCCAGCGGTCGGGGTCCGGGGCAGCCC.

This clone has ten or more counts. CDR3: CASSIPNRGGSTDTQYF. The covered CDR3 bases are TGTGCCAGTAGTATACCAAACAGGGGGGGAAGCACAGATACG. The V and J genes are TRBV19 and TRBJ2-3, with TRBD1 as a possible D gene (8 bases). The CDR3 is cut off 3 residues early in the read; its end comes from the germline J gene. This CDR3 is built from 17 residues. The germline V gene has CDR1 LNHDA and CDR2 SQIVND (reference sequence). V shed 2 bases and J shed 0 bases, with 15 bases lying between them. Together with reference TRBV19 and TRBJ2-3, the CDR3 gives the full variable domain: DGGITQSPKYLFRKEGQNVTLSCEQNLNHDAMYWYRQDPGQGLRLIYYSQIVNDFQKGDIAEGYSVSREKKESFPLTVTSAQKNPTAFYLCASSIPNRGGSTDTQYFGPGTRLTVL.

This clone has a handful of counts. The CDR3 is cut off 3 residues early in the read; its end comes from the germline J gene. The V and J genes are TRBV19 and TRBJ2-2, with D perhaps matching TRBD2 (7 bases). This CDR3 spans 15 amino acids. Germline lookup yields CDR1 LNHDA and CDR2 SQIVND (reference sequence). The germline V and J ends were trimmed by 7 bases and 7 bases, with 19 bases remaining between them. CDR3 residues: CASTLVGGADGELFF. CDR3 bases read: TGTGCCAGTACCTTGGTAGGGGGGGCAGACGGGGAG. Filled out from reference TRBV19 and TRBJ2-2, the complete variable domain reads DGGITQSPKYLFRKEGQNVTLSCEQNLNHDAMYWYRQDPGQGLRLIYYSQIVNDFQKGDIAEGYSVSREKKESFPLTVTSAQKNPTAFYLCASTLVGGADGELFFGEGSRLTVL.